These 2 T cell receptor beta chains were all obtained from the same sample, sequenced in a study of lymphopenia after photon versus proton radiotherapy. Produced via immunoSEQ multiplex PCR; TCRdb's table is partial and in-frame only. The sample lists about 50,000 clones, 92% occurring once. The input for sequencing was peripheral blood, taken from a patient treated with photon-based radiotherapy. These receptors were collected from a woman aged 40 to 50 with cholangiocarcinoma.

This chain joins TRBV5-1 and TRBJ2-2; D could derive from TRBD1 or TRBD2 (5 bases each). The CDR3 spans 15 residues. Trimming removed 1 base at V and 4 bases at J, with 11 bases between. The germline V gene encodes CDR1 SGHRS and CDR2 YFSETQ. The DNA for the CDR3 is TGCGCCAGCAGCTTGCTCCCGGGGCCCACCGGGGAGCTGTTTTTT. As protein: CASSLLPGPTGELFF.

The chain employs TRBV28 and TRBJ2-7; D possibly matches TRBD1 or TRBD2 (5 bases each). The CDR3 covers 13 residues. Trimming left V 8 bases short and J 2 bases short, with 13 bases between. The germline gives CDR1 MDHEN, CDR2 SYDVKM. The CDR3 DNA reads as TGTGCCAGCGCCTTTGGGGGAACCTACGAGCAGTACTTC. It is translated as CASAFGGTYEQYF.